This T cell receptor beta chain is from a study of T cell responses to AZD1222 COVID-19 vaccine. The table came from immunoSEQ multiplex PCR; TCRdb's copy has only in-frame clones and leaves some out. Of 99,000 or so clones listed, approximately 89% are singletons. Losses at the gene ends were 1 base for V and 4 bases for J; bases not matched to a gene: 7. Germline-derived CDR1 and CDR2 are SGHTA and FQGNSA. The CDR3 length is 16 residues. To note about this clone: Antigen: not known.

The study's findings and limits: Only a handful of AZD1222 recipients tested seropositive at baseline.

The clonotype comes from an adult who received the MenACWY meningococcal vaccine as a control. J is TRBJ1-2 and V is TRBV7-2; 9 bases are shared with TRBD1. The sequencing used peripheral blood, collected 28 days after the second dose of the MenACWY control vaccine. The CDR3 protein is CASSLGTGTGFYGYTF. CDR3 DNA: TGTGCCAGCAGCTTAGGAACGGGGACAGGGTTCTATGGCTACACCTTC.